These T cell receptor beta chains were read from a single sample in a study of blood T cell repertoires in COVID-19. TCRdb keeps only in-frame clones here, not all; method: immunoSEQ multiplex PCR. The data hold 200,000 or so clones, with roughly nine tenths observed a single time. Sequencing was carried out using PBMCs or T cells enriched from blood (not recorded which). Receptor source: a man under 40 who had recovered from COVID-19. Both conserved end residues are part of each CDR3. The D gene is left open where the match is weak. Clone sizes are given selectively: once, few, many, or a class where the clone is expanded.

v_gene	j_gene	d_gene	abundance	CDR3nt	CDR3aa
TRBV28	TRBJ2-2	TRBD2	-	TGTGCCAGCAGTTACACTTGGGGGAGGGCCACCGGGGAGCTGTTTTTT	CASSYTWGRATGELFF
TRBV15	TRBJ2-7	-	-	TGTGCCACCAGCAGAGTAAGGGGCCCCTACGAGCAGTACTTC	CATSRVRGPYEQYF
TRBV5-8	TRBJ2-7	TRBD1	-	TGTGCCAGCAGCTTGGTCGCAGGGGGTCACGAGCAGTACTTC	CASSLVAGGHEQYF
TRBV5-1	TRBJ1-1	TRBD1	-	TGCGCCAGCAGCACCGGGACAGGGGTGAACACTGAAGCTTTCTTT	CASSTGTGVNTEAFF
TRBV6-4	TRBJ1-6	-	-	TGTGCCAGCAGTAGGGGTTATAATTCACCCCTCCACTTT	CASSRGYNSPLHF
TRBV30	TRBJ1-1	-	-	TGTGCCTGGAGGGACCTGGGGGGGCAGAACACTGAAGCTTTCTTT	CAWRDLGGQNTEAFF
TRBV3-1/TRBV3-2	TRBJ2-7	-	-	TGTGCCAGCAGCCAAGAAACTCCAGGGTACTACGAGCAGTACTTC	CASSQETPGYYEQYF
TRBV4-1	TRBJ1-2	-	-	TGCGCCAGCAGCAAACAGGGTTATGGCTACACCTTC	CASSKQGYGYTF
TRBV30	TRBJ2-2	TRBD2	few	TGTGCCTGGAGTCCACCCGGGACTAGCGGGAGCCTCGGGGAGCTGTTTTTT	CAWSPPGTSGSLGELFF
TRBV30	TRBJ1-5	-	-	TGTGCCTGGAGTGGGGGCGTGGAACGACCCCAGCATTTT	CAWSGGVERPQHF
TRBV11-2	TRBJ2-5	TRBD2	-	TGTGCCAGCAGCTCCCCCTTCCGGGGGGGCCTCAAAACCCAGTACTTC	CASSSPFRGGLKTQYF
TRBV11-3	TRBJ1-3	TRBD1	-	TGTGCCAGCAGCTCGAAGTGGACAGGGGATGGAAACACCATATATTTT	CASSSKWTGDGNTIYF
TRBV29-1	TRBJ1-1	TRBD1	few	TGCAGCGGGGTGACAGGGGGCAGGACTGAAGCTTTCTTT	CSGVTGGRTEAFF
TRBV28	TRBJ1-3	-	few	TGTGCCACCATCTCTGGAAACACCATATATTTT	CATISGNTIYF
TRBV9	TRBJ1-1	TRBD1	-	TGTGCCAGCAGCGTGACAGGGTCGATGAACACTGAAGCTTTCTTT	CASSVTGSMNTEAFF
TRBV27	TRBJ1-1	-	-	TGTGCCAGCAGTTCCCCAGGGGAGAGCACTGAAGCTTTCTTT	CASSSPGESTEAFF
TRBV28	TRBJ1-1	-	-	TGTGCCAGCAGTTTGGGAGGGCTTAACACTGAAGCTTTCTTT	CASSLGGLNTEAFF
TRBV6-5	TRBJ2-7	-	-	TGTGCCAGCAGCCGGGGTTTGAGAACGGGGGAGCAGTACTTC	CASSRGLRTGEQYF
TRBV10-3	TRBJ1-3	TRBD1	-	TGTGCCATCAGTGACCCGACAGGGAACTCTGGAAACACCATATATTTT	CAISDPTGNSGNTIYF
TRBV25-1	TRBJ2-2	TRBD1	once	TGTGCCAGCAGGGGACAGTTGGGCACCGGGGAGCTGTTTTTT	CASRGQLGTGELFF
TRBV28	TRBJ2-7	-	-	TGTGCCAGCAGTCCAGACTACTACGAGCAGTACTTC	CASSPDYYEQYF
TRBV5-6	TRBJ2-7	TRBD2	-	TGTGCCAGCAGCAGCCCAGGGGCGGGAGGGCCTGGTGTAGGGGAGCAGTACTTC	CASSSPGAGGPGVGEQYF
TRBV29-1	TRBJ1-3	-	-	TGCAGCGTTGAAGGCCCCAGAACAGGGATAGGAAACACCATATATTTT	CSVEGPRTGIGNTIYF
TRBV21-1	TRBJ1-2	-	-	TGTGCCAGCAGCAAAGCGCTTTTGACAGGGCGGGGGGCTTTCTATGGCTACACCTTC	CASSKALLTGRGAFYGYTF
TRBV19	TRBJ1-3	TRBD1	-	TGTGCCAGTAGTACCGACGGGACAGGGAAAAACACCATATATTTT	CASSTDGTGKNTIYF
TRBV5-4	TRBJ2-1	TRBD2	-	TGTGCCAGCAGCCCAGGACTAGCGGGGGGGCGTGAAATGCAGTTCTTC	CASSPGLAGGREMQFF
TRBV4-3	TRBJ1-2	TRBD1	-	TGCGCCAGCAGCACAGGACAGGGCGATGGCTACACCTTC	CASSTGQGDGYTF
TRBV5-5	TRBJ2-5	TRBD2	-	TGTGCCAGCAGCTTGACTAGCGGGGGTGAGACCCAGTACTTC	CASSLTSGGETQYF
TRBV7-9	TRBJ2-7	-	-	TGTGCCAGCAGCTCATACAGGTACGGCTCCTACGAGCAGTACTTC	CASSSYRYGSYEQYF
TRBV4-2	TRBJ1-1	-	-	TGTGCCAGCAGCCAAGCAAAAACTGAAGCTTTCTTT	CASSQAKTEAFF
TRBV7-6	TRBJ2-1	TRBD1	-	TGTGCCAGCAGCCTCCGAAGTGGGACAGTCTACAATGAGCAGTTCTTC	CASSLRSGTVYNEQFF
TRBV28	TRBJ1-1	-	-	TGTGCCAGCAGTTATAGGGGGAGAAGAAAGAACACTGAAGCTTTCTTT	CASSYRGRRKNTEAFF
TRBV6-1	TRBJ1-5	-	-	TGTGCCAGCAGTGAATACAGGGACAATCAGCCCCAGCATTTT	CASSEYRDNQPQHF
TRBV7-2	TRBJ1-1	-	-	TGTGCCAGCAGCCAGGGTGTTACTCTGCGGGCTTTCTTT	CASSQGVTLRAFF
TRBV11-2	TRBJ2-1	-	-	TGTGCCAGCAGCCTGTGGGGGGATGAGCAGTTCTTC	CASSLWGDEQFF
TRBV5-5	TRBJ2-5	-	-	TGTGCCAGCAGCTTGGGGGCTTCTGAGACCCAGTACTTC	CASSLGASETQYF
TRBV29-1	TRBJ2-3	-	-	TGCAGCGTTGCCCTAACAGCCCCAGATACGCAGTATTTT	CSVALTAPDTQYF
TRBV28	TRBJ1-1	-	once	TGTGCCAGCAGTTTCCCAGGGGCGGGGGACACTGAAGCTTTCTTT	CASSFPGAGDTEAFF
TRBV7-8	TRBJ1-1	-	-	TGTGCCAGCAGCTTCGTTAGCGGCGTCGGGGGGACTGAAGCTTTCTTT	CASSFVSGVGGTEAFF
TRBV2	TRBJ2-5	-	-	TGTGCCAGCAGTGAGAGTATAGAGACCCAGTACTTC	CASSESIETQYF
TRBV7-2	TRBJ1-5	TRBD1	-	TGTGCCAGCAGCTTAAGGGACAGTAATCAGCCCCAGCATTTT	CASSLRDSNQPQHF
TRBV7-3	TRBJ1-2	-	-	TGTGCCAGCAGCTTAGATAGGGGGAACTATGGCTACACCTTC	CASSLDRGNYGYTF
TRBV30	TRBJ1-1	TRBD1	-	TGTGCCTGGAGTTTTACAGGGGGCACTGAAGCTTTCTTT	CAWSFTGGTEAFF